This TCR beta chain appears in the sequencing data of a study of shared clonotypes between healthy human individuals (dated by TCRdb to the early 2020s). Notes on the research overall: A few men and a couple of women, aged 18 to 49 years, made up the cohort. To estimate repertoire size and how much clonotype sharing occurs between individuals, the study deeply sequenced the blood TCR repertoires of 4 to 6 healthy adults. Each donor's leukapheresis produced roughly between roughly 0.94 and 9.5 billion PBMCs. Libraries were prepared and TCR repertoires were sequenced by different laboratories using diverse techniques, in order to increase sequencing depth and limit assay-specific biases.

TCR CDR3 regions were amplified from genomic DNA by multiplex PCR using the deep immunoSEQ assay. Extracted genomic DNA from each cell subset was distributed evenly across all wells of several immunoSEQ 96-well plates, and each plate was treated as a replicate. For unsorted PBMC, each replicate PCR was loaded with approximately 300 ng genomic DNA, equivalent to roughly 31,000 T cell genomes. Ten immunoSEQ deep assay plates were used to sequence unsorted PBMC genomic DNA. Purified libraries were quantified with a Qubit 3.0 fluorometer, sized on a Bioanalyzer 2100, and re-quantified with the KAPA Library Quantification kit. Every immunoSEQ 96-well plate was sequenced on a dedicated single-read 150-cycle Illumina NextSeq 550 flow cell. From the authors' description of their analysis: Because the immunoSEQ output included only junctional sequences and no quality scores, the filtering could not be the same as the filtering used for full-length reads. Sequences were annotated with PyIR, a Python wrapper for IgBLAST v1.9, and V/J genes and CDR3 were assigned using IMGT germline references. Reads were removed for weak V/J assignments (E-value above 1e-6), missing CDR3, stop codons, out-of-frame junctions, or ambiguous translated residues. V3J clonotypes were defined as sequences sharing the same inferred V gene, J gene, and CDR3 amino acid sequence. To compute the percentage overlap between repertoires, the number of shared unique clonotypes was divided by the size of the smaller repertoire. Repertoire richness was assessed with RTK rarefaction, the Chao1 estimator, and Recon v2.1 estimates of unobserved clonotypes. As stored in TCRdb, this immuneACCESS dataset retains in-frame rearrangements with V and J assigned. A fraction of the clones does not appear; measured against another copy, unresolved V genes explain less than half of the discrepancy, and the remainder lacks a known reason. That table gives V, J and clone size, and the DNA gave D and trimming. Here the sample has a few hundred thousand clones; about 80% occur a single time. Around 13% of the sample is in the top ten clones.

A note on this clone: It has no known antigen specificity. No base-level quality is on record; no much larger clone is a single base apart.

The germline V and J ends show losses of 5 bases and 10 bases respectively, and no gene match explains 9 bases of the junction. Taken from cysteine to phenylalanine, the CDR3 has 15 residues. Only the CDR3 region is kept as DNA, spanning 45 bases read in frame from base 1. Via the germline V gene (reference sequence), CDR1 is SEHNR and CDR2 FQNEAQ. Overall results and qualifications from the work: Sampling was restricted to blood, and TCR repertoires in tissues likely differ from the TCR repertoires found in blood. Because the study included a small number of donors, the genetic and exposure-history diversity represented was limited. Pairwise subsampling indicated that sequencing depth was expected to affect the degree of clonotype sharing among donors.

The donors were healthy, HIV-negative adults with no recently reported acute infections or vaccinations. Only Caucasian adults living in Nashville, Tennessee, USA were represented among the donors. For unsorted samples, some 100 million PBMCs were counted, and genomic DNA was extracted using the QIAamp DNA Blood Mini kit. Blood was obtained by leukapheresis, after which PBMCs were separated by Ficoll-Histopaque density gradient centrifugation and cryopreserved in liquid nitrogen vapor phase. This TCR was sampled from a woman between 40 and 50 years old in good health. Some clones in this sample may be carry-over from other donors' samples. Sequenced material: PBMCs. The V gene is TRBV7-9 and the J gene is TRBJ2-1; 12 nucleotides in the junction match TRBD2. The sequenced DNA is TGTGCCAGCAGCCCTAGGACTAGCGGGGCATACGAGCAGTTCTTC. This encodes CASSPRTSGAYEQFF.